This T cell receptor (beta chain) was retrieved from a study of cytomegalovirus exposure and HLA in healthy donors (dated by TCRdb to 2016 to 2017). A note on the overall study: An earlier analysis of around 600 of the donors reported roughly 300 Gb of sequence data and some 120 million unique TCR beta sequences from 150 million to 200 million T cells. About 300 gigabases of sequencing data and tens of millions of unique TCR sequences were included in an early release covering about 600 HLA-typed donors. Of the 300 to 450 genotyped donors, 70% to 90% were placed in the genetic ancestry cluster associated with self-reported Caucasian donors. The study was designed to test whether signatures of past pathogen exposure could be identified by cataloging public T cell receptors. The study used immunosequencing to profile the T cell repertoires of around 600 subjects and linked those repertoires to cytomegalovirus serostatus. In addition to the first cohort of hundreds of subjects, a separate validation cohort of 120 different subjects was used. High-throughput TCR immunosequencing, statistical association of individual TCRs with disease status, and machine learning were combined to predict cytomegalovirus infection status. In a later analysis, previously published TCR beta repertoires from more than 500 donors were re-analyzed and high-resolution HLA genotyping was added so that TCR occurrence patterns could be studied. Rather than drawing on any new phenotypic data, the later analysis identified candidate immune exposures from TCR beta sequences and the way those sequences occurred across donors. An earlier analysis of approximately 630 of the donors applied high-throughput TCR beta sequencing to assess whether each TCR beta V gene segment acted as functional or pseudogenic. Alongside the repertoire data, information on donor age, sex, ethnicity and CMV serostatus was compiled. A later genetic analysis used genome-wide SNP genotypes for 398 of the 666 donors, treating that subset as a discovery cohort. Every discovery cohort repertoire had been produced on one sequencing platform. Class I and class II HLA loci were covered by the typing at four-digit resolution. Typing coverage differed by locus: A, B, C, DRB1 and DQB1 were typed in roughly 629-640 donors, DQA1 in approximately 520, DPA1 in some 600, and DPB1 in 472. A few DR-DQ haplotypes were treated as single units for association and clustering because of strong linkage in the cohort. Among about 400 genotyped donors of the cohort, an average of around 240,000 unique TCR beta nucleotide sequences was sequenced per donor, of which about 19% were non-productive. Points the paper makes about the study in general: A group of highly shared sequence variants was considered likely to be a technical artifact of the sequencing pipeline. The 87-base-pair reads could not distinguish some IMGT-functional V segments, including TRBV6-2 and TRBV6-3, so those segments were excluded. Correlated functional status among segregating V segments might be attributable to linkage disequilibrium, but an unknown experimental factor could not be ruled out. A total of fewer than 200 TCR beta chains were listed by the study as associated with cytomegalovirus. A further reported finding was that TCR beta sequences accurately predicted the HLA-A and HLA-B alleles for most subjects in the first cohort. Sequencing depth was assumed to be roughly uniform across donors in the presence/absence analyses, though that assumption may not hold. Because HLA typing was missing for some donors at each locus, association tests included only the typed subset. Strong co-occurrence of HLA alleles, especially DR and DQ, made assigning TCR associations to individual alleles difficult. Most TCR sequences were seen in very few donors, while some public TCRs were found in many individuals. A later analysis found that most CMV-associated TCR beta chains appeared HLA-restricted, with HLA associations seemingly driven largely by CMV exposure. Broadly in line with IMGT annotations, most TCR beta V segments showed up in productive rearrangements about 87% or about 30% of the time in an earlier analysis of 587 of the donors. Three of the identified cytomegalovirus-associated TCR beta chains were confirmed in vitro to be specific for cytomegalovirus antigens. Because counts were too low, approximately 15 rarely observed V segments, including chromosome 9 orphons, were excluded from the earlier analysis of several hundred of the donors. In a later analysis, the rate of TCR association differed among HLA loci, with DRB1 alleles having the most associated TCRs and HLA-C alleles having the fewest. In this cohort, only TCR beta chains were sequenced, and detectable features were limited by the absence of alpha or paired-chain data. Several of the top co-occurrence clusters appeared to be linked to parvovirus B19, influenza, CMV and Epstein-Barr virus, according to a later analysis. In both the original and validation cohorts, the classifier was reported to diagnose cytomegalovirus status with high specificity and sensitivity. V-gene and J-gene trimming of TCR beta chains was associated with a missense DCLRE1C variant in a later genetic analysis, and the association was replicated in an independent cohort. According to the authors, the approach could potentially be generalized to other disease states and immunological phenotypes. Immune exposure information for the cohort was limited to CMV serostatus. In a later genetic analysis, fewer N-insertions in productive TCRs were reported among donors in an Asian-associated ancestry cluster than the roughly 700-donor mean. In a later analysis, HLA-associated TCR beta chains were found to be more clonally expanded and to have lower generation probabilities than equally common non-associated chains. In a later analysis, over 15,000 TCR beta sequences were associated with specific HLA alleles at a false discovery rate of 0.05.

With regard to this clone: Its specific antigen is unknown. There are no base qualities to consult, and no much larger clone falls within one base.

The cohort comprised 666 healthy bone marrow donors. All cohort members were sampled while nominally healthy, although unrecorded immune exposures were likely present. The donor tested CMV seropositive and was one of the 289 seropositive cohort members. Each donor provided a peripheral blood sample, and peripheral blood mononuclear cells were used for TCR beta sequencing. Genomic DNA extraction from the blood cell samples was performed with the Qiagen DNeasy Blood Extraction Kit. Libraries were constructed by the immunoSEQ multiplex PCR assay. The multiplex PCR relied on a mix of 60 forward primers for TCR Vbeta segments and 13 reverse primers for TCR Jbeta segments. The CDR3 region of rearranged TCR beta genes was amplified from genomic DNA with a multiplex PCR assay. On the Illumina HiSeq System, the amplified TCR beta libraries were sequenced as 87-base-pair reads. On the study's bioinformatics: A later analysis counted about 80 million unique TCR beta chains across the 650 to 800 repertoires, and 9 million to 14 million of these chains were shared by at least two donors. A nearest-neighbor algorithm error-corrected the raw reads and collapsed the reads into unique sequences, merging closely related sequences to remove PCR and sequencing errors. Alignment of CDR3 sequences to IMGT reference sequences was used to assign V, D and J gene segments. Each retained sequence needed at least a six-nucleotide match to both a V gene segment and a J gene segment. A rearrangement was called productive if the CDR3 had no stop codons and remained in frame with V and J, and every other rearrangement was called non-productive. CDR3 was defined according to IMGT convention as the region running from the second conserved V-encoded cysteine to the conserved J-encoded phenylalanine. The earlier analysis of about 560 of the donors excluded any sequence lacking an unambiguous match to a single V gene segment. In an earlier analysis of a few hundred of the donors, V segments were called functional above 56.7% productive rearrangements and were called segregating when the between-donor standard deviation exceeded 5%. To diagnose cytomegalovirus status from the catalog of TCR beta chain sequences, a statistical classification framework was built. V and J gene assignment, in a later analysis, came from comparing TCR nucleotide sequences with IMGT/GENE-DB human TR gene sequences. In a later analysis, CDR3 sequences and most-parsimonious VDJ recombination scenarios were assigned using the TCRdist pipeline. In a later analysis, each TCR beta chain was defined by its CDR3 amino acid sequence together with its V-gene family, and reads lacking a unique V-gene family were excluded. As a way to deal with suspected cross-contamination and a sequencing artifact, a later analysis dropped more than 500 nucleotide sequences that were highly shared and had low generation probability. A later analysis calculated a clonal expansion index for each public chain from normalized within-repertoire ranks of inferred template counts. Generation probabilities in a later analysis came from a VDJ recombination model fitted to out-of-frame rearrangements, and those results were checked against IGoR. In a later analysis, hypergeometric tests were used to score TCR-TCR, TCR-HLA and TCR-CMV co-occurrence, with a repertoire-size bias correction applied to TCR pairs. A later analysis estimated false discovery rates by permuting HLA or CMV assignments 20 times. In a later analysis, co-occurring TCRs were grouped using DBSCAN, and TCRdist sequence similarity was added for clustering within HLA-allele-positive subsets. For co-occurrence clustering, repertoires with fewer than 30,000 or more than 120,000 public chains were excluded, along with four to six repertoires with anomalous nucleotide sharing. Not all clones reach the TCRdb copy of this immuneACCESS table, which keeps in-frame sequences only. Checked studies attribute under half of the gap to unresolved V genes and leave the rest unexplained. V, J and clone size reflect that table, while D and trimming were determined from the DNA. The sample table contains roughly 120,000 clones; only one count was recorded for roughly 65% of them. The ten largest account for roughly 10% of the sample.

The trim is 7 bases for V and 1 base for J, with a gap of 13 bases between the germline ends. The CDR3 has 14 amino acids, counting the end cysteine and phenylalanine. The read is trimmed to its CDR3 DNA, 42 bases read in frame from base 1. CDR1 and CDR2, looked up from the germline V gene, are MNHEY and SVGAGI. The sample consisted of PBMCs. The receptor was derived from a man in his forties in good health and CMV-seropositive. The V gene is TRBV6-5 and the J gene is TRBJ1-1; possibly the D gene is TRBD1, per 6 matching bases. CDR3 protein: CASNVQGPNTEAFF. DNA sequence: TGTGCCAGCAACGTACAGGGTCCGAACACTGAAGCTTTCTTT.